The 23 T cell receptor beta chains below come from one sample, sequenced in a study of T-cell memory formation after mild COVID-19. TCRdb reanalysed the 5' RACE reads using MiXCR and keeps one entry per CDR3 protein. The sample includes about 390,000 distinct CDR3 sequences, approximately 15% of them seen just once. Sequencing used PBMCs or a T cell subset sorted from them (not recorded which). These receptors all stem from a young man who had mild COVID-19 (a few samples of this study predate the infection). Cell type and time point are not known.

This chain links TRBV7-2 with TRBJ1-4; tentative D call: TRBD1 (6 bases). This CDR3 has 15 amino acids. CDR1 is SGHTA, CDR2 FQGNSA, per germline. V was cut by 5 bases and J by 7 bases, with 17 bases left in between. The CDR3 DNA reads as TGTGCCAGCAGCCTGACTATAGGGGGGAGTGAAAAACTGTTTTTT. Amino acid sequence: CASSLTIGGSEKLFF.

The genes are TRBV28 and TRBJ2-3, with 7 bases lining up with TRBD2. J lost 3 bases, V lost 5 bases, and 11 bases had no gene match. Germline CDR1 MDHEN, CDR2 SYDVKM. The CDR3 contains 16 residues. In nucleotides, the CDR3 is TGTGCCAGCAGTCCGTGGATGGGGCGGGGGACAGATACGCAGTATTTT. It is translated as CASSPWMGRGTDTQYF.

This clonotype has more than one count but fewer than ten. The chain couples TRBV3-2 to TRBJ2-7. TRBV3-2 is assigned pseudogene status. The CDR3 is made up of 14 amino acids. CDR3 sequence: CASSQVAEQDEQYV. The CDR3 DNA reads TGTGCCAGCAGCCAAGTGGCGGAGCAAGACGAGCAGTACGTC.

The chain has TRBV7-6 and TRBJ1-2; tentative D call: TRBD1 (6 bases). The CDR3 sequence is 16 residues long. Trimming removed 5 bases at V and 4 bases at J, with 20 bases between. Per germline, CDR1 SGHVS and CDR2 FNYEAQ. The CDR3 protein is CASSLQVGGPVYGYTF. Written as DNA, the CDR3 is TGTGCCAGCAGCCTACAGGTTGGGGGCCCGGTCTATGGCTACACCTTC.

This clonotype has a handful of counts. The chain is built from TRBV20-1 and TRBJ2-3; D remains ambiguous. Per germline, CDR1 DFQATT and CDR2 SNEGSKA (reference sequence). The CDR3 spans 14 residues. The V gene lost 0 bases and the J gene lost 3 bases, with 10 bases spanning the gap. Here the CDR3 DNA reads TGCAGTGCTAGAGATCCCATGATGACAGATACGCAGTATTTT. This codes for CSARDPMMTDTQYF.

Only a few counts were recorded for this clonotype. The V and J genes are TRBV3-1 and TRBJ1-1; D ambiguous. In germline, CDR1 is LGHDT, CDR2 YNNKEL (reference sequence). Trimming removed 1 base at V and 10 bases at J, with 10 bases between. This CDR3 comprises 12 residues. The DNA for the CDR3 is TGTGCCAGCAGCCAAGTATCCGGAGGAGCTTTCTTT. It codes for CASSQVSGGAFF. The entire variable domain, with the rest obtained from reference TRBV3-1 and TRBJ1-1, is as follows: DTAVSQTPKYLVTQMGNDKSIKCEQNLGHDTMYWYKQDSKKFLKIMFSYNNKELIINETVPNRFSPKSPDKAHLNLHINSLELGDSAVYFCASSQVSGGAFFGQGTRLTVV.

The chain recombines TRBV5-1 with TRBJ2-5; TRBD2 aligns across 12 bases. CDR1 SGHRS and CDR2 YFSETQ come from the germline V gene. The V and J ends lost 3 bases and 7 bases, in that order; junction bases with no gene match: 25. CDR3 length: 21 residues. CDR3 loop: CASSSPPPALAGGHTVGTQYF. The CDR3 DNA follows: TGCGCCAGCAGCTCGCCCCCCCCGGCGCTAGCGGGGGGGCACACCGTGGGGACCCAGTACTTC.

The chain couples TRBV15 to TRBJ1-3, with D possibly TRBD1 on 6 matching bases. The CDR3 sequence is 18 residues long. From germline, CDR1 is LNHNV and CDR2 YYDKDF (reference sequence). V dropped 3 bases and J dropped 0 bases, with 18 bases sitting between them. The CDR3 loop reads CATSSKDSPLSSGNTIYF. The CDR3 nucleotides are TGTGCCACCAGCAGCAAGGACAGTCCCCTCAGCTCTGGAAACACCATATATTTT.

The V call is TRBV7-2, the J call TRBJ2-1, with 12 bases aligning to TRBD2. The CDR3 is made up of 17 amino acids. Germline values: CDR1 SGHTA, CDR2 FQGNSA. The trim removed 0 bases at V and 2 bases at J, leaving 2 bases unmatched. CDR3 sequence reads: CASSLALAGGAYNEQFF. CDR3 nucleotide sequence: TGTGCCAGCAGCTTAGCCCTAGCGGGGGGGGCCTACAATGAGCAGTTCTTC.

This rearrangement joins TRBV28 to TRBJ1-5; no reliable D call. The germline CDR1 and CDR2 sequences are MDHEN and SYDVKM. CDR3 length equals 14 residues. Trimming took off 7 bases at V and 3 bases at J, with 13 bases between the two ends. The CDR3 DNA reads TGTGCCAGCATGCGGGTGCACATCAATCAGCCCCAGCATTTT. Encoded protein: CASMRVHINQPQHF. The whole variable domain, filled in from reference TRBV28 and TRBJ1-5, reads DVKVTQSSRYLVKRTGEKVFLECVQDMDHENMFWYRQDPGLGLRLIYFSYDVKMKEKGDIPEGYSVSREKKERFSLILESASTNQTSMYLCASMRVHINQPQHFGDGTRLSIL.

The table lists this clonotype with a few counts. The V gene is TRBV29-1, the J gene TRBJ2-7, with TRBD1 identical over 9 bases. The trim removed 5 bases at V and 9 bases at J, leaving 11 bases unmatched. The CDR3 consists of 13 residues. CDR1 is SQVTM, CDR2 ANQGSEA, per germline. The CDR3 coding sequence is TGCAGCGTTCGGGACAGGGAATTTGCGCGGCAGTACTTC. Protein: CSVRDREFARQYF.

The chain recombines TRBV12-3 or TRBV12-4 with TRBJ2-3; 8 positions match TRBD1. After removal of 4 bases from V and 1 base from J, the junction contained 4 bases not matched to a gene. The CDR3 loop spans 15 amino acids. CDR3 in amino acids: CASSSPDRGTDTQYF. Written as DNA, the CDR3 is TGTGCCAGCAGTTCGCCGGACAGGGGCACAGATACGCAGTATTTT.

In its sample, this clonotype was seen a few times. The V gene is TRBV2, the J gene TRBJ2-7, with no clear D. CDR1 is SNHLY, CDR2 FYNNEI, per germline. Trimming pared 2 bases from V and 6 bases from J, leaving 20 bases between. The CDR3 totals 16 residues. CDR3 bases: TGTGCCAGCAGTGAACTCGCCGGGCCCCCCCGAGGCGAGCAGTACGTC. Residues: CASSELAGPPRGEQYV.

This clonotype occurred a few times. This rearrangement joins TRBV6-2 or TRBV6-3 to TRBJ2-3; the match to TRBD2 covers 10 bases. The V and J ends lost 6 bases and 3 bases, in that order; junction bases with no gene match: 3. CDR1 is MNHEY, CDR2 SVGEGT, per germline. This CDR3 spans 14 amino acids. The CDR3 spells CASSETSGTDTQYF. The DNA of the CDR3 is TGTGCCAGCAGCGAGACTAGCGGGACAGATACGCAGTATTTT.

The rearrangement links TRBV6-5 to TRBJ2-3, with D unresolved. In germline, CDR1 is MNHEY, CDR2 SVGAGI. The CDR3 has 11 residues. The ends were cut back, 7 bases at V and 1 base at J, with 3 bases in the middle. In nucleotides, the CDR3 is TGTGCCAGCAAGGGCACAGATACGCAGTATTTT. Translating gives CASKGTDTQYF.

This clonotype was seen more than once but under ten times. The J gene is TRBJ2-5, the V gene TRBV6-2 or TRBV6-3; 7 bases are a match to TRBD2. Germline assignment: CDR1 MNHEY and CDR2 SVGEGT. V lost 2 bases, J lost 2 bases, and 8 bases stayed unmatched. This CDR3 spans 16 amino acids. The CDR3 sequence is CASSYLLGGSQETQYF. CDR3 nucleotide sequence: TGTGCCAGCAGTTACCTATTGGGGGGGAGTCAAGAGACCCAGTACTTC.

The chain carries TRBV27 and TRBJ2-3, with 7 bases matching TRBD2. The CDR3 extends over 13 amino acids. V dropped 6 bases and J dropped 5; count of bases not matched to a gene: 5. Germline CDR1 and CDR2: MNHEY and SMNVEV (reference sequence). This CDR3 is CASSSGARDTQYF. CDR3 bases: TGTGCCAGCAGCAGCGGGGCTAGAGATACGCAGTATTTT.

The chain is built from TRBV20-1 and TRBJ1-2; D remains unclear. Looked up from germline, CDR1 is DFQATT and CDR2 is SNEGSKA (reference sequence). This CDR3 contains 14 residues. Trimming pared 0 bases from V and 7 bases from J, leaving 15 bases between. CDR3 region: CSARDIVNGGGYTF. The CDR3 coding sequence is TGCAGTGCTAGAGACATAGTCAACGGCGGTGGCTACACCTTC.

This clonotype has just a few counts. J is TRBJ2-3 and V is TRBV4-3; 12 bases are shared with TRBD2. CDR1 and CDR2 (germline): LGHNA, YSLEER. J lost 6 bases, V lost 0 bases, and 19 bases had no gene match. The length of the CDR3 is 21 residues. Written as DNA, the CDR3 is TGCGCCAGCAGCCAAGAGGGGGCGTGGTCTAGCGGGGGGGCCCGTACTGATACGCAGTATTTT. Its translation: CASSQEGAWSSGGARTDTQYF.

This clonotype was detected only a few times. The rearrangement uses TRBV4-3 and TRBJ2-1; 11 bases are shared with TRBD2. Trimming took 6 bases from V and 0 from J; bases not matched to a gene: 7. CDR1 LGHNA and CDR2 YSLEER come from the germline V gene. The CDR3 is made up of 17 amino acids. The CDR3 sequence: CASRSSGGPSSYNEQFF. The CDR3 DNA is TGCGCCAGCAGGTCTAGCGGGGGGCCGAGCTCCTACAATGAGCAGTTCTTC.

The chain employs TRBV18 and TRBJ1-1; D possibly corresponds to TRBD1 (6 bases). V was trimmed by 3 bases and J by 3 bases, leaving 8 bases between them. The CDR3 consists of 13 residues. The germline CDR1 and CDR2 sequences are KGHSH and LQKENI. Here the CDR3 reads CASSPRTDTEAFF. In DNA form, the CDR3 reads TGTGCCAGCTCACCTAGGACAGACACTGAAGCTTTCTTT.

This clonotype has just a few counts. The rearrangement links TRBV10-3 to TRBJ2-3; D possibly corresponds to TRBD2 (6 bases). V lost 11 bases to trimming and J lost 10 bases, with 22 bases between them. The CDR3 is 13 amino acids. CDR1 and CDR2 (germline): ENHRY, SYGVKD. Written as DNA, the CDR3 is TGTGCCCATAACTACTTAGACGGGACTCCGCAGTATTTT. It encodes CAHNYLDGTPQYF.

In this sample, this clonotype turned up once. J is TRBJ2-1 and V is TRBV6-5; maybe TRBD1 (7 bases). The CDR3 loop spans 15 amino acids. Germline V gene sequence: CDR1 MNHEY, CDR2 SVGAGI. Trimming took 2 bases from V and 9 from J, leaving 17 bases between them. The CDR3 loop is CASSYGRQGGSEQFF. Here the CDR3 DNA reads TGTGCCAGCAGTTACGGGAGACAGGGAGGAAGTGAGCAGTTCTTC.